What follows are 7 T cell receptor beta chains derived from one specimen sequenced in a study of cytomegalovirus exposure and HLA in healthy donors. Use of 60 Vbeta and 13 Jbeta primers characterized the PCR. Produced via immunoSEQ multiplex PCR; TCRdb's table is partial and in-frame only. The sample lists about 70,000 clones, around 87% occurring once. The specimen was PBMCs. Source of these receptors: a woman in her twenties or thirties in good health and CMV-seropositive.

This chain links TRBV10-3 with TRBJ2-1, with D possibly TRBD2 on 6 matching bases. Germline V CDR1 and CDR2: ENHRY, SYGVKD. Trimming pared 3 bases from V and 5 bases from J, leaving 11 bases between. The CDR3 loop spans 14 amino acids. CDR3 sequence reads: CAISEQAGDNEQFF. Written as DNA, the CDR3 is TGTGCCATCAGTGAACAAGCGGGCGACAATGAGCAGTTCTTC.

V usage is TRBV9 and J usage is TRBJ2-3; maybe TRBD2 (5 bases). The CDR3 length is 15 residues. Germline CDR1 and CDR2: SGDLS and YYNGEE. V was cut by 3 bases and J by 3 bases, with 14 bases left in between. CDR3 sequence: CASSGGRGATDTQYF. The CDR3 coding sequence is TGTGCCAGCAGCGGTGGCCGGGGAGCGACAGATACGCAGTATTTT.

CDR3 sequence: CASSFRWGTGQETQYF. CDR3 coding DNA: TGTGCCAGCAGCTTCCGATGGGGGACAGGCCAAGAGACCCAGTACTTC. This chain uses TRBV5-4 with TRBJ2-5; 8 bases map to TRBD1. CDR1 and CDR2 (germline): SGHNT, YYREEE (reference sequence). Trimming removed 2 bases from V and 1 base from J; junction bases left unmatched: 7. The CDR3 covers 16 residues.

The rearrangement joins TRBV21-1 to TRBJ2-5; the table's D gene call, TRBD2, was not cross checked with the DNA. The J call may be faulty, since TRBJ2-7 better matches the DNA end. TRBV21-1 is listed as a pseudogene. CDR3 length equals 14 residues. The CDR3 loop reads CASSNRTSRNEQYF. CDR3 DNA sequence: TGTGCCAGCAGCAATCGGACTAGCAGGAACGAGCAGTACTTC.

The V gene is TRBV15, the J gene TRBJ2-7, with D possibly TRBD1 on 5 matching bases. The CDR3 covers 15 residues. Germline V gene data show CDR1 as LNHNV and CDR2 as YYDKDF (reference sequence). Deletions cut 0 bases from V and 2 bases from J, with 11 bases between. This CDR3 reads CATSRDRGSTYEQYF. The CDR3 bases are TGTGCCACCAGCAGAGATAGGGGATCAACCTACGAGCAGTACTTC.

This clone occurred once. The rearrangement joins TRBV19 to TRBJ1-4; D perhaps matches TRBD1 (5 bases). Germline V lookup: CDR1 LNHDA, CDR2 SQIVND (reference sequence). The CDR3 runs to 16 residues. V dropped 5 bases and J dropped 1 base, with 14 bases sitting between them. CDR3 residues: CASSVTAGGTNEKLFF. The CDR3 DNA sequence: TGTGCCAGTAGTGTGACAGCCGGGGGAACTAATGAAAAACTGTTTTTT.

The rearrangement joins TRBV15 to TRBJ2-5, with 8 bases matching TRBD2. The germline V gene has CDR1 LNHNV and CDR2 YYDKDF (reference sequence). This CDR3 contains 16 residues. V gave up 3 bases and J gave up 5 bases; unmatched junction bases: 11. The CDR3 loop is CATSSPREGLGETQYF. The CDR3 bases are TGTGCCACCAGCAGCCCACGGGAGGGGCTCGGGGAGACCCAGTACTTC. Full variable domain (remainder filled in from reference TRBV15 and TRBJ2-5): DAMVIQNPRYQVTQFGKPVTLSCSQTLNHNVMYWYQQKSSQAPKLLFHYYDKDFNNEADTPDNFQSRRPNTSFCFLDIRSPGLGDTAMYLCATSSPREGLGETQYFGPGTRLLVL.